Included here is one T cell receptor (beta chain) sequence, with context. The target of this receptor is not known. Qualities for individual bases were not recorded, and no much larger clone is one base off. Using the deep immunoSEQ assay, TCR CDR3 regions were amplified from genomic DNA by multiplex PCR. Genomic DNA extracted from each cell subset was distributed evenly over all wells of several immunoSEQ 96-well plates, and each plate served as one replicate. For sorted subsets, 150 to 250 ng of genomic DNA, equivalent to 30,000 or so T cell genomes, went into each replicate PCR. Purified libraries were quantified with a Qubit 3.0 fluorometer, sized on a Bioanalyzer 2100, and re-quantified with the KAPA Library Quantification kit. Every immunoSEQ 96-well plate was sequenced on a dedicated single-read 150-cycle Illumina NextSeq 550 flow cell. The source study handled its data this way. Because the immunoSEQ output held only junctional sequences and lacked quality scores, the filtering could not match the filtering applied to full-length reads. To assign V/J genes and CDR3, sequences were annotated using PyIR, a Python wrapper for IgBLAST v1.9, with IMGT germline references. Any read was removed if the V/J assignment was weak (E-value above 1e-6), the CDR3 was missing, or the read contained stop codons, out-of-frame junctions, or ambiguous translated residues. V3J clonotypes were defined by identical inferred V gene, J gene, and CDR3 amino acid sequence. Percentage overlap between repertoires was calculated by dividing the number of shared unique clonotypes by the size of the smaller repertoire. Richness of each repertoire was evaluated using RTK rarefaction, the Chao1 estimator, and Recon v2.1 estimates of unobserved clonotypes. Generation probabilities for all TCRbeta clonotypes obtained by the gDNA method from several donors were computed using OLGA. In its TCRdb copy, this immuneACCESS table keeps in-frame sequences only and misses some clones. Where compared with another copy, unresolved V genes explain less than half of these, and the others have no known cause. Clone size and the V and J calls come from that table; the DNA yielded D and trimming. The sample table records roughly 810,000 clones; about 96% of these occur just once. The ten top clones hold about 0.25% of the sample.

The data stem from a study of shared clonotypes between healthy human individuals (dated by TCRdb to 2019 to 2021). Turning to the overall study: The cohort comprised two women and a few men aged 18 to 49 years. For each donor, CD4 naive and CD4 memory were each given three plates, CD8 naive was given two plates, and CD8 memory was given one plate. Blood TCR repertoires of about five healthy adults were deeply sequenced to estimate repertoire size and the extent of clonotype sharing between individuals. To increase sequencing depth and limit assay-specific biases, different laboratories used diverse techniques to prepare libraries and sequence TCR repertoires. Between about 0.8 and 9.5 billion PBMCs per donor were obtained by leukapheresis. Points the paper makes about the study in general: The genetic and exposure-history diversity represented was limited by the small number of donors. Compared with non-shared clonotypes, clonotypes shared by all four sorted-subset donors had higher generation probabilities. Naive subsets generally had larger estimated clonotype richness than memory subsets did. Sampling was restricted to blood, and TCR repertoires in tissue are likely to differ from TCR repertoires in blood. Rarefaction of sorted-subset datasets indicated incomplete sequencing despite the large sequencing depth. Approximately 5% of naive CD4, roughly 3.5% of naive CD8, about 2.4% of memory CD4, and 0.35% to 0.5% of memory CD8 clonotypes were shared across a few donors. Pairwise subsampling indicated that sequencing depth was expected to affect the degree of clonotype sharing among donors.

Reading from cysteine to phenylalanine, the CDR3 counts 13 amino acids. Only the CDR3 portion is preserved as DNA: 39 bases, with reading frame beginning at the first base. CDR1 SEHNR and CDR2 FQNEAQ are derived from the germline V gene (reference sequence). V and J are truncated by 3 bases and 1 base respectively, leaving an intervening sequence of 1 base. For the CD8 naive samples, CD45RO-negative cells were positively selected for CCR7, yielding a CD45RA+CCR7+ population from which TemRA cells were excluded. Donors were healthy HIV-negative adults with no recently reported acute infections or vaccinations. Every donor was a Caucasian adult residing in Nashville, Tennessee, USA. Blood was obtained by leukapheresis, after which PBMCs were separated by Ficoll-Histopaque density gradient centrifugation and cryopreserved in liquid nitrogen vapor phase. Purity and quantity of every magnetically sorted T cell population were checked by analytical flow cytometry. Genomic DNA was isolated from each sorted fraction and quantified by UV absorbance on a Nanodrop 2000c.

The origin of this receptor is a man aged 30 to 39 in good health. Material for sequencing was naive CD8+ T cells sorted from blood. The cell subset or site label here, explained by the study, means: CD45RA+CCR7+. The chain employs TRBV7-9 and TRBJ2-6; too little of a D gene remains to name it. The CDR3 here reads CASSFSGANVLTF. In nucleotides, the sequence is TGTGCCAGCAGCTTTTCTGGGGCCAACGTCCTGACTTTC.